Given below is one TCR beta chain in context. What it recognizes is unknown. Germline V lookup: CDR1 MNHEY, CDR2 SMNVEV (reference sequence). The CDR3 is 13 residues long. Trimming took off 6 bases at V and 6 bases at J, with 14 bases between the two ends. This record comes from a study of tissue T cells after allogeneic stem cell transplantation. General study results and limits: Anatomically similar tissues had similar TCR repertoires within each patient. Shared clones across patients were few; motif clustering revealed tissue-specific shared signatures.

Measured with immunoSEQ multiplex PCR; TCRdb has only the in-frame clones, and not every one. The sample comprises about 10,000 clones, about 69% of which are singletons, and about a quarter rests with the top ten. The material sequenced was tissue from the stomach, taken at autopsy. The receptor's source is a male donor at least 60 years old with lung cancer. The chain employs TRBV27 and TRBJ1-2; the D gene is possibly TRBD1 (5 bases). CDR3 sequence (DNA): TGTGCCAGCAGACCAACCGGGACTCATGGCTACACCTTC. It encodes CASRPTGTHGYTF.